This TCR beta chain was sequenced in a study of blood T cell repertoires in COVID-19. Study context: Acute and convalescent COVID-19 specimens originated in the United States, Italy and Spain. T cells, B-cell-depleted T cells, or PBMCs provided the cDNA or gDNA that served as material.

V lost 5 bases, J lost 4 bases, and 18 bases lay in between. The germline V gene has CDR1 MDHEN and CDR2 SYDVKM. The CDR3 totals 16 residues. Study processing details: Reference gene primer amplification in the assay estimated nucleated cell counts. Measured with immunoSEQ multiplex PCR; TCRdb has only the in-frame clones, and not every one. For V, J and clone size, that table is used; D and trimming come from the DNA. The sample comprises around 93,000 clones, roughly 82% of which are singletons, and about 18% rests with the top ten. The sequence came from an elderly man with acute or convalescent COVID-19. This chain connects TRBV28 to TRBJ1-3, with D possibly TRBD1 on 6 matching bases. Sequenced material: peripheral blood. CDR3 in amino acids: CASSIIWQGRGNTIYF. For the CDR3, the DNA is TGTGCCAGCAGTATTATTTGGCAGGGGCGAGGAAACACCATATATTTT.